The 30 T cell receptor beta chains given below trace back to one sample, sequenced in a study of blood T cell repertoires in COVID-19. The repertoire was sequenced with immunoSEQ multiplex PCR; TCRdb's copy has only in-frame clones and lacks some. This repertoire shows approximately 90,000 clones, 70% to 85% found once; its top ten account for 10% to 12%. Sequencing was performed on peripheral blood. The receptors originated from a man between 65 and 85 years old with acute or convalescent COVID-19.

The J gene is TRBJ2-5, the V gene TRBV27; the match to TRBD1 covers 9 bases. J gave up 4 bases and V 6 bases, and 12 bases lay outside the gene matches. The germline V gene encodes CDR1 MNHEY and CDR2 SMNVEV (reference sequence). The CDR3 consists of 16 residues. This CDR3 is CASRGTGGGEIETQYF. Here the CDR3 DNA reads TGTGCCAGCAGGGGAACAGGGGGCGGAGAGATAGAGACCCAGTACTTC.

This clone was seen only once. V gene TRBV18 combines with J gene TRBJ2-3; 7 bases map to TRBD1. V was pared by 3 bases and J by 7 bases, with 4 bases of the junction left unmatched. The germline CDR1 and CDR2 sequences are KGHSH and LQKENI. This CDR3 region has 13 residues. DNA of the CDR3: TGTGCCAGCTCACCCGGGGACAGTCATACGCAGTATTTT. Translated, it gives CASSPGDSHTQYF.

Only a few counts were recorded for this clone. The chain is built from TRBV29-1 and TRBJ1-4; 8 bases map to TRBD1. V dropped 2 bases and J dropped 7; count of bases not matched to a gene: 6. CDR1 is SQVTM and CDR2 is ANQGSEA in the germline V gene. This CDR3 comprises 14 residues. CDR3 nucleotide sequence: TGCAGCGTTGAACTAGACAGGGGCCGTGAAAAACTGTTTTTT. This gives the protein CSVELDRGREKLFF.

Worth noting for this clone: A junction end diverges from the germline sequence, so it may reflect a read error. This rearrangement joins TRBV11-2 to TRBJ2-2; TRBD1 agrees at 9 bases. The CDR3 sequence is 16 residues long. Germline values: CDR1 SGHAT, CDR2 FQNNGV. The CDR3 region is CASTLGGQGVTGELFF. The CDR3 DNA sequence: TGTGCCAGCACCTTAGGGGGACAGGGAGTCACCGGGGAGCTGTTTTTT.

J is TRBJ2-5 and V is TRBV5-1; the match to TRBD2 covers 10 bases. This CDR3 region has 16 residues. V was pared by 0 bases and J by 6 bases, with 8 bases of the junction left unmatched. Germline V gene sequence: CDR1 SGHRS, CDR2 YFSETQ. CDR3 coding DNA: TGCGCCAGCAGCTTGGGTAGTGAACTAGCGGGACAGACCCAGTACTTC. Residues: CASSLGSELAGQTQYF.

Here the CDR3 reads CASGTGSREAFF. In nucleotides, the CDR3 is TGTGCCAGCGGGACAGGGAGTCGTGAAGCTTTCTTT. The V call is TRBV27, the J call TRBJ1-1, with 9 nucleotides matching TRBD1. The V segment lost 8 bases and the J segment 7 bases; nucleotides outside the gene matches: 5. This CDR3 has 12 residues. Germline CDR1 is MNHEY and CDR2 is SMNVEV (reference sequence).

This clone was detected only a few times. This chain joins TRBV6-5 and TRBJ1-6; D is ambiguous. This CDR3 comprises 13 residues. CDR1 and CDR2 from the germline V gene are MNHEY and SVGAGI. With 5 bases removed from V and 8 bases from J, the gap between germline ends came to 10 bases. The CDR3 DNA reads TGTGCCAGCAGTCCAGGCGGGTATTCACCCCTCCACTTT. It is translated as CASSPGGYSPLHF.

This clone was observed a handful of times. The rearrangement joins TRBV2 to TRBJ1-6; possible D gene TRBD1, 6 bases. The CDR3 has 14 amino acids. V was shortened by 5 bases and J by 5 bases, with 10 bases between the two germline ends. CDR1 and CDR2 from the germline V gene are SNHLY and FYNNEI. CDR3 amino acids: CASSPDSHNSPLHF. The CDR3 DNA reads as TGTGCCAGCAGTCCGGACAGCCATAATTCACCCCTCCACTTT.

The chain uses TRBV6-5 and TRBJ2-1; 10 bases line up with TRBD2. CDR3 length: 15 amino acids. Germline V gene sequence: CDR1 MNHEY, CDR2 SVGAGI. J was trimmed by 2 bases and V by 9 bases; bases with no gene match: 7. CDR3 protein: CASRLAGGTYNEQFF. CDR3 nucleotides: TGTGCCAGTAGGTTAGCGGGGGGAACCTACAATGAGCAGTTCTTC.

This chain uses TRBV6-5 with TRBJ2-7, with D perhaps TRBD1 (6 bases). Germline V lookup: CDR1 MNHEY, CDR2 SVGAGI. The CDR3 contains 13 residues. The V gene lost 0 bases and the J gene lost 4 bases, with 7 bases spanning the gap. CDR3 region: CASSYSRGYEQYV. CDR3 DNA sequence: TGTGCCAGCAGTTACTCGAGGGGGTACGAGCAGTACGTC.

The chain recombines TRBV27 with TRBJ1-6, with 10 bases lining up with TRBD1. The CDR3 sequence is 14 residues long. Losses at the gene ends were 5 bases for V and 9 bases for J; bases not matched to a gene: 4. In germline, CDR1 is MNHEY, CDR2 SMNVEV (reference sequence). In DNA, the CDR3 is TGTGCCAGCAGTCTGACAGGGGGCACTTCACCCCTCCACTTT. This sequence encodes CASSLTGGTSPLHF.

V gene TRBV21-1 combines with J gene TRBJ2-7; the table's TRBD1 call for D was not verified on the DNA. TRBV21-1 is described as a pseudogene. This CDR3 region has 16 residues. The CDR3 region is CASSKGGQGITYEQYV. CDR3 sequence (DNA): TGTGCCAGCAGCAAAGGAGGACAGGGGATCACCTACGAGCAGTACGTC.

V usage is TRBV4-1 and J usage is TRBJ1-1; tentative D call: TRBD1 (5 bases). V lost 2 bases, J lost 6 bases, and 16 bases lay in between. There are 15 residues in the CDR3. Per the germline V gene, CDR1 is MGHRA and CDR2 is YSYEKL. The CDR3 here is CASSQTSGGVPEAFF. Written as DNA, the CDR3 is TGCGCCAGCAGCCAAACGTCTGGAGGGGTCCCTGAAGCTTTCTTT.

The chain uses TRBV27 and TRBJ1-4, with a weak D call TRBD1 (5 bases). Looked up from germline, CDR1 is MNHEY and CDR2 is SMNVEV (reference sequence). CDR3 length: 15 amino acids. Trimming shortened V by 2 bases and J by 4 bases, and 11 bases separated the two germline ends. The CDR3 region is CASSLGGVINEKLFF. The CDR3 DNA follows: TGTGCCAGCAGTTTAGGAGGGGTGATTAATGAAAAACTGTTTTTT.

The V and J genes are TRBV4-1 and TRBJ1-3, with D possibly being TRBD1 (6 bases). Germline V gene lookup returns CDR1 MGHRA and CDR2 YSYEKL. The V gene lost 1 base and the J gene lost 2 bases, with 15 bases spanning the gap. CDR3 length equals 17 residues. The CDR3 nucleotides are TGCGCCAGCAGCCAAGGCTCGGGGGGGGGCACTGGAAACACCATATATTTT. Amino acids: CASSQGSGGGTGNTIYF.

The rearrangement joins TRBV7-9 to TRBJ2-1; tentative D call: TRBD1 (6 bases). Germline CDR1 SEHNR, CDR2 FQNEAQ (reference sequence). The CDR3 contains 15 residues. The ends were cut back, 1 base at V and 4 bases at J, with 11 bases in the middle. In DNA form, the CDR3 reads TGTGCCAGCAGCTTAGTCGGCAGGGGTTACAATGAGCAGTTCTTC. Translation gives CASSLVGRGYNEQFF.

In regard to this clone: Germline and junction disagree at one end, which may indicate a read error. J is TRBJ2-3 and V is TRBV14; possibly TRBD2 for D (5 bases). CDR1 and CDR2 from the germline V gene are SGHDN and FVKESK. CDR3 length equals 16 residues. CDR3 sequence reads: CASSQDWRRRTDTQYF. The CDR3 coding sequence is TGTGCCAGCAGTCAAGACTGGAGGAGGCGCACAGATACGCAGTATTTT.

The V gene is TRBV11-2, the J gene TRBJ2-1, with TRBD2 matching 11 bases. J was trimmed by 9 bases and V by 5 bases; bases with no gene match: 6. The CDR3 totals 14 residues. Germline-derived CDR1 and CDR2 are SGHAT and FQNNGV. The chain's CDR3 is CASSVSGGVSEQFF. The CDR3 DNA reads TGTGCCAGCAGCGTTAGCGGGGGGGTGAGTGAGCAGTTCTTC.

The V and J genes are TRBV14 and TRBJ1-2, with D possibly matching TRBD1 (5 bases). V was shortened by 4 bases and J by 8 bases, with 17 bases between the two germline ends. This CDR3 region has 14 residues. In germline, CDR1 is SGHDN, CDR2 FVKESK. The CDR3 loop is CASSPLVAGHGYTF. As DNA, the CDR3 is TGTGCCAGCAGCCCCCTCGTCGCGGGGCACGGCTACACCTTC.

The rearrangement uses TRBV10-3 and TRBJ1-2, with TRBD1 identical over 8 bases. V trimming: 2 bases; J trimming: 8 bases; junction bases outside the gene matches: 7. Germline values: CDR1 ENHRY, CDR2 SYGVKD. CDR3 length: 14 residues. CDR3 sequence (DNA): TGTGCCATCAGTGAGGGGACAGGCACTTGGGGCTACACCTTC. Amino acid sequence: CAISEGTGTWGYTF.

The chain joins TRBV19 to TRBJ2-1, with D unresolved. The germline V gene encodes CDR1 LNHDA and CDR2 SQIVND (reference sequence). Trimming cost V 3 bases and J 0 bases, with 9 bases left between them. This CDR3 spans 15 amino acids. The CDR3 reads CASSILSSSYNEQFF. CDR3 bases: TGTGCCAGTAGTATTCTGTCTAGCTCCTACAATGAGCAGTTCTTC.

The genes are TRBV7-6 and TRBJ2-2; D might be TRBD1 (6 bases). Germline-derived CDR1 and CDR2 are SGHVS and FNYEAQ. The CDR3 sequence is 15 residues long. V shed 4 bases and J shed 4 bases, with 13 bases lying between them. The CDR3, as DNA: TGTGCCAGCAGCTCCACAGGGTGGGGCACCGGGGAGCTGTTTTTT. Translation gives CASSSTGWGTGELFF.

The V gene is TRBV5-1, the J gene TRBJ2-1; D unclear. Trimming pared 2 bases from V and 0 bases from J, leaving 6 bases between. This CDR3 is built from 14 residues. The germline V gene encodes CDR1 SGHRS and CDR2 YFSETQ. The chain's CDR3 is CASSFSGSYNEQFF. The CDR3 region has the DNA TGCGCCAGCAGCTTCTCGGGCTCCTACAATGAGCAGTTCTTC.

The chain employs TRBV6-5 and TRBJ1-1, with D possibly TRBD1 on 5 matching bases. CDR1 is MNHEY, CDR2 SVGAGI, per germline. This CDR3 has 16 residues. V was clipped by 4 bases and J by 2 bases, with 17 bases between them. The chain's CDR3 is CASSSLRPGQNTEAFF. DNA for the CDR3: TGTGCCAGCAGTTCCCTCCGGCCAGGGCAAAACACTGAAGCTTTCTTT.

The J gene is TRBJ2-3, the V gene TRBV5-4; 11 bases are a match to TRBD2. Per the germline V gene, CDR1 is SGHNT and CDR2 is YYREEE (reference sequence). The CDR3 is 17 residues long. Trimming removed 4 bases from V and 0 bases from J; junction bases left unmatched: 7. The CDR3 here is CASSAYLAGGSTDTQYF. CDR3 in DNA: TGTGCCAGCAGCGCGTACCTAGCGGGGGGTAGCACAGATACGCAGTATTTT.

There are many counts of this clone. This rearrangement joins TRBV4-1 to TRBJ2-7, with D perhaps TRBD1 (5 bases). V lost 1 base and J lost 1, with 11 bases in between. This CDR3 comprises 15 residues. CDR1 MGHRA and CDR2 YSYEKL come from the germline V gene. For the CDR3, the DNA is TGCGCCAGCAGCCAAGGGCCACAGGATTCCTACGAGCAGTACTTC. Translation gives CASSQGPQDSYEQYF.

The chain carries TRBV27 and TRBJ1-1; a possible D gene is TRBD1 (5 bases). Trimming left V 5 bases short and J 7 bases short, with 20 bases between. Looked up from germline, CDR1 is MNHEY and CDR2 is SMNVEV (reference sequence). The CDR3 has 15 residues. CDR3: CASSGRIWADSEAFF. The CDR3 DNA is TGTGCCAGCAGTGGCAGGATTTGGGCCGACAGTGAAGCTTTCTTT.

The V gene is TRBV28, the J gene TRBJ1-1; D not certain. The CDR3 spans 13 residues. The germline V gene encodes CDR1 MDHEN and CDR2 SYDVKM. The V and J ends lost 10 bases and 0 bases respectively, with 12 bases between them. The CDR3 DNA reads TGTGCCATATACGGGAGCGTGAACACTGAAGCTTTCTTT. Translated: CAIYGSVNTEAFF.

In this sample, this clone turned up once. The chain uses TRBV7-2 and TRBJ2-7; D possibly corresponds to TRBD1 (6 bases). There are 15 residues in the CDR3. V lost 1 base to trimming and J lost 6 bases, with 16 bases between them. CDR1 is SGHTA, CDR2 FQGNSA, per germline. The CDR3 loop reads CASSLEWGQRVEQYF. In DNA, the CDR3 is TGTGCCAGCAGCTTAGAATGGGGGCAGAGGGTCGAGCAGTACTTC.

CDR3 protein: CASSQSPLAAYNEQFF. The DNA for the CDR3 is TGTGCCAGCAGCCAATCCCCACTAGCGGCCTACAATGAGCAGTTCTTC. The V gene is TRBV16, the J gene TRBJ2-1, with 8 bases identical to TRBD2. The germline V gene has CDR1 KGHSY and CDR2 FQNENV. V lost 0 bases, J lost 2 bases, and 3 bases stayed unmatched. The CDR3 consists of 16 residues.